Shown below are 16 T cell receptor beta chains from a single sample sequenced in a study of cytomegalovirus exposure and HLA in healthy donors. The PCR contained 60 Vbeta and 13 Jbeta primers. TCRdb's copy holds only in-frame clones and misses some; the assay was immunoSEQ multiplex PCR. Here the sample spans under 150,000 clones, 60% to 80% being singletons. The material sequenced was PBMCs. The receptors were sampled from a man between 18 and 29 years old in good health and CMV-seronegative.

In DNA, the CDR3 is TGTGCCAGCAGCTTAGCGCGGTCGGGGGGCTGGGACTATGGCTACACCTTC. Its protein product is CASSLARSGGWDYGYTF. The chain couples TRBV7-9 to TRBJ1-2; TRBD1 is a possible D gene (6 bases). The ends were cut back, 0 bases at V and 3 bases at J, with 17 bases in the middle. Per germline, CDR1 SEHNR and CDR2 FQNEAQ (reference sequence). This CDR3 region has 17 residues.

This clone was recorded a few times. The same CDR3 is also encoded by other DNA sequences in this sample. The chain has TRBV30 and TRBJ1-5; D unclear. Germline CDR1 and CDR2: GTSNPN and SVGIG (reference sequence). This CDR3 contains 13 residues. The V and J ends lost 0 bases and 2 bases respectively, with 5 bases between them. In DNA, the CDR3 is TGTGCCTGGAGTGTGCAGGGCAATCAGCCCCAGCATTTT. It codes for CAWSVQGNQPQHF.

This rearrangement joins TRBV11-2 to TRBJ2-7; 7 nucleotides line up with TRBD2. This CDR3 is built from 15 residues. V lost 5 bases to trimming and J lost 3 bases; unmatched junction nucleotides: 10. From germline, CDR1 is SGHAT and CDR2 FQNNGV. CDR3 sequence (DNA): TGTGCCAGCAGCCTGTCGGGGGGACTGCACTACGAGCAGTACTTC. Amino acids: CASSLSGGLHYEQYF.

The chain uses TRBV4-2 and TRBJ2-3, with 9 bases aligning to TRBD2. This CDR3 contains 16 residues. CDR1 and CDR2 (germline): LGHNA, YNFKEQ. The V segment lost 0 bases and the J segment 4 bases; nucleotides outside the gene matches: 5. CDR3 bases: TGTGCCAGCAGCCAAGAGCGGGGGGGCTTCGCAGATACGCAGTATTTT. Protein sequence: CASSQERGGFADTQYF.

In this sample, this clone turned up a few times. This CDR3 reads CASRSSGSRLHGYTF. DNA for the CDR3: TGTGCCAGTAGGTCTTCAGGGTCGCGGCTGCATGGCTACACCTTC. V usage is TRBV19 and J usage is TRBJ1-2; tentative D call: TRBD1 (5 bases). The germline gives CDR1 LNHDA, CDR2 SQIVND (reference sequence). The CDR3 has 15 amino acids. V shed 6 bases and J shed 6 bases, with 20 bases lying between them.

Details on this clone: Other DNA sequences in the sample encode the same CDR3. The chain carries TRBV7-2 and TRBJ1-3, with D tentatively TRBD1 (6 bases). Germline V gene sequence: CDR1 SGHTA, CDR2 FQGNSA. This CDR3 is built from 13 residues. Trimming took off 3 bases at V and 5 bases at J, with 8 bases between the two ends. CDR3 DNA sequence: TGTGCCAGCAGCTTGGACAGAAGAAACACCATATATTTT. Translated: CASSLDRRNTIYF.

The chain has TRBV11-3 and TRBJ2-7; D may be TRBD1 (5 bases). V shed 1 base and J shed 6 bases, with 10 bases lying between them. Germline CDR1 SGHNT, CDR2 YENEEA. There are 13 residues in the CDR3. CDR3 nucleotide sequence: TGTGCCAGCAGCTTAGGCAGGGCCGGCGAGCAGTACTTC. This encodes CASSLGRAGEQYF.

This clone was counted only a few times. The gene calls are TRBV30 and TRBJ1-5, with a possible D match to TRBD1 (6 bases). There are 13 residues in the CDR3. Germline V gives CDR1 GTSNPN, CDR2 SVGIG (reference sequence). Trimming removed 1 base from V and 11 bases from J, with 15 bases in between. Written as DNA, the CDR3 is TGTGCCTGGAGTGGAGACAGGATTGGATCCCAGCATTTT. Residues: CAWSGDRIGSQHF.

This chain uses TRBV6-5 with TRBJ2-7; 7 nucleotides match TRBD1. The V segment lost 0 bases and the J segment 2 bases; nucleotides outside the gene matches: 7. Germline V gene sequence: CDR1 MNHEY, CDR2 SVGAGI. The CDR3 covers 16 residues. The CDR3 sequence is CASSYSHTGAAYEQYF. The CDR3 DNA reads as TGTGCCAGCAGTTACTCACACACAGGGGCGGCCTACGAGCAGTACTTC.

The chain is built from TRBV9 and TRBJ1-1, with TRBD1 matching over 8 bases. CDR3 length: 18 amino acids. From germline, CDR1 is SGDLS and CDR2 YYNGEE. The ends lost 0 bases at V and 0 bases at J; junction bases unmatched: 10. CDR3 coding DNA: TGTGCCAGCAGCGTAGGTCCAGGGGGCAGAACTATGAACACTGAAGCTTTCTTT. Amino acid sequence: CASSVGPGGRTMNTEAFF.

This clone was detected a few times. This chain joins TRBV4-1 and TRBJ1-1, with 7 bases aligning to TRBD1. CDR3 length equals 15 residues. V lost 3 bases and J lost 5; bases outside the gene matches: 9. Germline V gene sequence: CDR1 MGHRA, CDR2 YSYEKL. CDR3: CASSQVGGAGTEAFF. In nucleotides, the CDR3 is TGCGCCAGCAGCCAGGTAGGGGGCGCCGGGACTGAAGCTTTCTTT.

The gene calls are TRBV9 and TRBJ1-6; 8 positions agree with TRBD1. V shed 3 bases, J shed 14 bases, and the junction held 7 bases outside the gene matches. Germline loops: CDR1 SGDLS, CDR2 YYNGEE. This CDR3 region has 13 residues. The CDR3 DNA reads TGTGCCAGCAGCGGAACAGGGGGAGACGCCCTCCACTTT. Protein: CASSGTGGDALHF. The variable domain in full, with the rest retrieved from reference TRBV9 and TRBJ1-6, is DSGVTQTPKHLITATGQRVTLRCSPRSGDLSVYWYQQSLDQGLQFLIQYYNGEERAKGNILERFSAQQFPDLHSELNLSSLELGDSALYFCASSGTGGDALHFGNGTRLTVT.

In its sample, this clone was seen a few times. The chain combines TRBV6-6 with TRBJ1-3; TRBD1 is a possible D gene (6 bases). The CDR3 is 16 amino acids. Germline V gene lookup returns CDR1 MNHNY and CDR2 SVGAGI (reference sequence). V gave up 5 bases and J gave up 0 bases, with 14 bases separating them. The CDR3 nucleotides read TGTGCCAGCAGTCCCACCCAGGGGACCTCTGGAAACACCATATATTTT. Translation gives CASSPTQGTSGNTIYF.

The CDR3 bases are TGTGCCAGCAGCTTGGCGAGGCGAAGCACAGATACGCAGTATTTT. Translation: CASSLARRSTDTQYF. The V and J genes are TRBV5-4 and TRBJ2-3; unclear D gene. V lost 0 bases and J lost 0, with 8 bases in between. In germline, CDR1 is SGHNT, CDR2 YYREEE (reference sequence). There are 15 residues in the CDR3.

The chain links TRBV27 to TRBJ2-4, with D possibly matching TRBD1 (5 bases). The germline V gene encodes CDR1 MNHEY and CDR2 SMNVEV (reference sequence). V dropped 4 bases and J dropped 9 bases, with 16 bases sitting between them. The CDR3 loop spans 14 amino acids. In DNA form, the CDR3 reads TGTGCCAGCAGTTCCCAGTCAGGGTCCGGCATTCAGTACTTC. Its protein is CASSSQSGSGIQYF.

This chain uses TRBV7-3 with TRBJ2-1; TRBD2 matches at 16 bases. The CDR3 is made up of 17 amino acids. In germline, CDR1 is SGHTA, CDR2 FQGTGA. Trimming cost V 5 bases and J 9 bases; bases outside gene matches: 10. The CDR3 reads CASSPHGTSGGAGEQFF. CDR3 DNA: TGTGCCAGCAGCCCGCACGGGACTAGCGGGGGGGCCGGTGAGCAGTTCTTC.